This entry lists 16 T cell receptor beta chains sequenced from one sample in a study of blood T cell repertoires in COVID-19. TCRdb keeps only in-frame clones here, not all; method: immunoSEQ multiplex PCR. In the table there are 95,000 to 150,000 clones, more than 65% of which are singletons. The sequenced sample consisted of peripheral blood. Receptor source: a woman in her seventies with acute or convalescent COVID-19.

The genes are TRBV9 and TRBJ2-2, with a tentative D call TRBD1 (6 bases). CDR3 size: 16 residues. Germline V gene lookup returns CDR1 SGDLS and CDR2 YYNGEE. V lost 0 bases and J lost 4, with 13 bases in between. Here the CDR3 DNA reads TGTGCCAGCAGCGTAGCTCTGGGGGCGGGCACCGGGGAGCTGTTTTTT. Protein product: CASSVALGAGTGELFF. The full variable domain, its missing parts supplied by reference TRBV9 and TRBJ2-2, is DSGVTQTPKHLITATGQRVTLRCSPRSGDLSVYWYQQSLDQGLQFLIQYYNGEERAKGNILERFSAQQFPDLHSELNLSSLELGDSALYFCASSVALGAGTGELFFGEGSRLTVL.

The J gene is TRBJ1-4, the V gene TRBV27, with 10 bases identical to TRBD1. There are 15 residues in the CDR3. Germline trimming cut 4 bases from V and 7 bases from J; bases unmatched to any gene: 6. The germline CDR1 and CDR2 sequences are MNHEY and SMNVEV (reference sequence). Written as DNA, the CDR3 is TGTGCCAGCAGTTGGACCGGGACAGGGGTTGAAAAACTGTTTTTT. It yields the protein CASSWTGTGVEKLFF.

The DNA for the CDR3 is TGCGCCAGCAGCCCTGACAGTGTTCGTGAAAAACTGTTTTTT. This translates into CASSPDSVREKLFF. The chain joins TRBV5-1 to TRBJ1-4; D might be TRBD1 (5 bases). CDR1 is SGHRS and CDR2 is YFSETQ in the germline V gene. This CDR3 region has 14 residues. V was trimmed by 4 bases and J by 7 bases, leaving 14 bases between them.

This clone was seen once. V is TRBV27 and J is TRBJ1-5, with a tentative D call TRBD1 (6 bases). The CDR3 contains 16 residues. Germline loops: CDR1 MNHEY, CDR2 SMNVEV (reference sequence). The V end was cut by 2 bases, the J end by 2 bases, with 13 bases between. This CDR3 reads CASSLMGGGGNQPQHF. The CDR3 DNA sequence: TGTGCCAGCAGTTTAATGGGGGGGGGCGGCAATCAGCCCCAGCATTTT.

The chain couples TRBV11-2 to TRBJ2-1; 9 bases agree with TRBD1. The trim removed 10 bases at V and 3 bases at J, leaving 7 bases unmatched. In germline, CDR1 is SGHAT, CDR2 FQNNGV. CDR3 length: 14 amino acids. CDR3 coding DNA: TGTGCCACCAAGGGACAGGGTATCTACAATGAGCAGTTCTTC. Its protein is CATKGQGIYNEQFF.

V and J are TRBV19 and TRBJ2-5; 14 bases map to TRBD2. The CDR3 sequence is 15 residues long. CDR1 is LNHDA, CDR2 SQIVND, per germline (reference sequence). The V segment lost 10 bases and the J segment 5 bases; nucleotides outside the gene matches: 9. The CDR3 DNA reads TGTGCCACCCAAGGGACTAGCGGGAGTTGGGAGACCCAGTACTTC. Translating gives CATQGTSGSWETQYF.

The rearrangement links TRBV4-3 to TRBJ2-5; no firm D call. The CDR3 consists of 14 residues. Trimming cost V 0 bases and J 5 bases, with 10 bases left between them. Germline values: CDR1 LGHNA, CDR2 YSLEER. The CDR3 sequence is CASSQDLGEETQYF. CDR3 DNA: TGCGCCAGCAGCCAAGATCTGGGCGAGGAGACCCAGTACTTC.

V usage is TRBV4-3 and J usage is TRBJ2-7; 9 positions agree with TRBD2. V trimming: 0 bases; J trimming: 3 bases; junction bases outside the gene matches: 3. The CDR3 runs to 15 residues. Per germline, CDR1 LGHNA and CDR2 YSLEER. CDR3 protein: CASSQEAGGLYEQYF. The CDR3, as DNA: TGCGCCAGCAGCCAAGAGGCGGGGGGGCTCTACGAGCAGTACTTC.

The chain combines TRBV6-5 with TRBJ1-6; D possibly corresponds to TRBD1 (5 bases). This CDR3 spans 14 amino acids. V was shortened by 6 bases and J by 6 bases, with 12 bases between the two germline ends. Germline loops: CDR1 MNHEY, CDR2 SVGAGI. The CDR3 sequence is CASRSAGLNSPLHF. The CDR3 nucleotides read TGTGCCAGCAGGTCCGCAGGGCTTAATTCACCCCTCCACTTT.

This clone was seen a few times. The V call is TRBV18, the J call TRBJ2-2; maybe TRBD1 (6 bases). Trimming pared 4 bases from V and 0 bases from J, leaving 9 bases between. Germline CDR1 and CDR2: KGHSH and LQKENI. The CDR3 extends over 15 amino acids. The CDR3, as DNA: TGTGCCAGCTCACGGGACAACGCGAACACCGGGGAGCTGTTTTTT. It yields the protein CASSRDNANTGELFF.

The chain is built from TRBV29-1 and TRBJ1-2; 10 bases are shared with TRBD1. Germline V gene sequence: CDR1 SQVTM, CDR2 ANQGSEA. V lost 6 bases, J lost 7 bases, and 8 bases stayed unmatched. This CDR3 has 13 amino acids. The CDR3 DNA reads as TGCAGCGTGTCCGGGACAGGGGTTTCTGGCTACACCTTC. Translation: CSVSGTGVSGYTF.

The CDR3 loop is CASSRTGQGSTNEKLFF. The CDR3 nucleotides read TGTGCCAGCAGCCGGACAGGGCAGGGATCAACTAATGAAAAACTGTTTTTT. The chain links TRBV7-2 to TRBJ1-4; 8 nucleotides agree with TRBD1. With V trimmed by 5 bases and J by 0 bases, 8 bases remained unmatched. CDR3 length: 17 residues. Germline loops: CDR1 SGHTA, CDR2 FQGNSA. The full variable domain, completed using reference TRBV7-2 and TRBJ1-4, is GAGVSQSPSNKVTEKGKDVELRCDPISGHTALYWYRQSLGQGLEFLIYFQGNSAPDKSGLPSDRFSAERTGGSVSTLTIQRTQQEDSAVYLCASSRTGQGSTNEKLFFGSGTQLSVL.

This sequence joins TRBV7-2 and TRBJ2-1, with a tentative D call TRBD2 (5 bases). V was shortened by 2 bases and J by 3 bases, with 14 bases between the two germline ends. The CDR3 is 16 amino acids. Germline V gene lookup returns CDR1 SGHTA and CDR2 FQGNSA. CDR3 DNA: TGTGCCAGCAGCTTACAGGAACTAGGAAGCTACAATGAGCAGTTCTTC. Translation: CASSLQELGSYNEQFF.

The chain employs TRBV5-1 and TRBJ1-2, with D possibly matching TRBD1 (6 bases). The CDR3 runs to 13 residues. The V and J ends lost 3 bases and 6 bases respectively, with 12 bases between them. Germline assignment: CDR1 SGHRS and CDR2 YFSETQ. CDR3 nucleotides: TGCGCCAGCAGCTCGACAGGAATAGATGGCTACACCTTC. Translating it yields CASSSTGIDGYTF.

The gene calls are TRBV18 and TRBJ2-7, with 13 bases lining up with TRBD2. The CDR3 runs to 17 residues. Germline CDR1 reads KGHSH; CDR2 reads LQKENI. The V gene end was trimmed by 0 bases and the J gene end by 0 bases; junction bases not matched to a gene: 2. The CDR3 reads CASSPPWTSGSSYEQYF. CDR3 in DNA: TGTGCCAGCTCACCACCGTGGACTAGCGGGAGCTCCTACGAGCAGTACTTC.

Ten or more counts support this clone. This sequence joins TRBV5-6 and TRBJ1-5, with D perhaps TRBD1 (6 bases). The ends were cut back, 4 bases at V and 2 bases at J, with 13 bases in the middle. Looked up from germline, CDR1 is SGHDT and CDR2 is YYEEEE. This CDR3 is built from 15 residues. Written as DNA, the CDR3 is TGTGCCAGCAGCCCATGGAGACAGGGCAATCAGCCCCAGCATTTT. The encoded protein is CASSPWRQGNQPQHF. Using reference TRBV5-6 and TRBJ1-5 for the parts outside the CDR3, the full variable domain is DAGVTQSPTHLIKTRGQQVTLRCSPKSGHDTVSWYQQALGQGPQFIFQYYEEEERQRGNFPDRFSGHQFPNYSSELNVNALLLGDSALYLCASSPWRQGNQPQHFGDGTRLSIL.